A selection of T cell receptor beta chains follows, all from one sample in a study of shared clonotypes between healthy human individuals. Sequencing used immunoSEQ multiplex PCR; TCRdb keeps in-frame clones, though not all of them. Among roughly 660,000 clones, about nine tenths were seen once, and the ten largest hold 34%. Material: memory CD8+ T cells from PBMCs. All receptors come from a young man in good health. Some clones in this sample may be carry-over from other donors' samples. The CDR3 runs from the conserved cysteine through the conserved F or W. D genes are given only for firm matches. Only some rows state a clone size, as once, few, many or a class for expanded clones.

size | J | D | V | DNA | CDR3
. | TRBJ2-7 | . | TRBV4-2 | TGTGCCAGCAGCCAAGTAATCCACTACGAGCAGTACTTC | CASSQVIHYEQYF
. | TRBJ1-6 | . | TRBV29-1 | TGCAGCGTGGCTCTCGACGGGGGTAATTCACCCCTCCACTTT | CSVALDGGNSPLHF
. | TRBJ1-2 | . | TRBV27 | TGTGCCAGCAGCCCCTCGGTTGGGAGTGGCCGAGCACGCCATGGCTACACCTTC | CASSPSVGSGRARHGYTF
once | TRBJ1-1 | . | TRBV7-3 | TGTGCCAGCAGCTTTAAGTTCGCCACTGAAGCTTTCTTT | CASSFKFATEAFF
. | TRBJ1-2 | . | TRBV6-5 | TGTGCCAGCAGTTACTCCTTATCGGTCGAGGGGAATGGCTACACCTTC | CASSYSLSVEGNGYTF
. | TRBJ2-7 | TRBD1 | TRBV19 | TGTGCCACCGCAGGGGGCTTAAATCTTGAGCAGTACTTC | CATAGGLNLEQYF
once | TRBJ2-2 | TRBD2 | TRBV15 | TGTGCCACCAGCAGAGACCACCGCCTAGCGGGAGCCGGGGAGCTGTTTTTT | CATSRDHRLAGAGELFF
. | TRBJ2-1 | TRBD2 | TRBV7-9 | TGTGCCAGCAGCCCTAACCCGGGACTAGTATCCTACAATGAGCAGTTCTTC | CASSPNPGLVSYNEQFF
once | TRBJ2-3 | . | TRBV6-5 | TGTGCCAGCAGCAACCACCCCCCTGGCACAGATACGCAGTATTTT | CASSNHPPGTDTQYF
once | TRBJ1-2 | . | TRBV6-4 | TGTGCCAGCAGTGACGGGCGGGCCTATGGCTACACCTTC | CASSDGRAYGYTF
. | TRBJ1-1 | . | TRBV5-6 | TGTGCCAGCAGCCCCCGTGAGGGCACTGAAGCTTTCTTT | CASSPREGTEAFF
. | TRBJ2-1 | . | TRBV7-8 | TGTGCCAGCAGCTTAATCCGGGGGCGGTATCAGATGAATGAGCAGTTCTTC | CASSLIRGRYQMNEQFF
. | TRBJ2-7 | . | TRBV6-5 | TGTGCCAGCAGTTACGCCGGCCAGCTAAGCTACGAGCAGTACTTC | CASSYAGQLSYEQYF
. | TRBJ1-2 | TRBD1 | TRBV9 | TGTGCCAGCAGCAGTGACAGGGTGTACTATGGCTACACCTTC | CASSSDRVYYGYTF
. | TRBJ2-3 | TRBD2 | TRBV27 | TGTGCCAGCAGTCGCGGGGCTAGCGGGAGTCGTCCCGTCTCAGATACGCAGTATTTT | CASSRGASGSRPVSDTQYF
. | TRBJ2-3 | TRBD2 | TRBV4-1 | TGCGCCAGCAGCCACCTCGGACTAGCGGGAGCTTCAACGTGGACAGATACGCAGTATTTT | CASSHLGLAGASTWTDTQYF
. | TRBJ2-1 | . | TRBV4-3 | TGCGCCAGCAGCCGAGAAGACAGGCCAAGCGATGAGCAGTTCTTC | CASSREDRPSDEQFF
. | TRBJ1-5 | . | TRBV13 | TGTGCCAGCAGCTTCGGGACCGGCTTAGATCAGCCCCAGCATTTT | CASSFGTGLDQPQHF
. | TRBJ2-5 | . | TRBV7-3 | TGTGCCAGCAGCTTATCCGGGACCCTGGGGGAGACCCAGTACTTC | CASSLSGTLGETQYF
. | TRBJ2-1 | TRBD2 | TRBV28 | TGTGCCAGCAGTTCACAACCGGGACTATCGGATGAGCAGTTCTTC | CASSSQPGLSDEQFF
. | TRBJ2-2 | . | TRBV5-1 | TGCGCCAGCAGCTTGGTCTCGACGGGGCGAACCGGGGAGCTGTTTTTT | CASSLVSTGRTGELFF
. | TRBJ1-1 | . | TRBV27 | TGTGCCAGCAGCCATACGGGTGGGAGCAGGGAAAACACTGAAGCTTTCTTT | CASSHTGGSRENTEAFF
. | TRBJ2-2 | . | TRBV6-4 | TGTGCCAGCAGTGAGGAGTCTAGCAACACCGGGGAGCTGTTTTTT | CASSEESSNTGELFF
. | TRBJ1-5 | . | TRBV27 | TGTGCCAGCAGTCCGGGGGGAAGCAATCAGCCCCAGCATTTT | CASSPGGSNQPQHF
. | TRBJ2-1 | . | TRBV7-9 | TGTGCCAGCAGCAGAGGGGACCCCCGCAATGAGCAGTTCTTC | CASSRGDPRNEQFF
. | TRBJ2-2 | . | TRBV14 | TGTGCCAGCGGTGGCAGGGGGAACACCGGGGAGCTGTTTTTT | CASGGRGNTGELFF
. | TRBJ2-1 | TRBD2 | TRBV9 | TGTGCCAGCAGCACTGGACTAGCGGAGACCCTTGGTGAGCAGTTCTTC | CASSTGLAETLGEQFF
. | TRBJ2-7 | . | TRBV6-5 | TGTGCCAGCAGCGTTACAACCGAATCCTACGAGCAGTACTTC | CASSVTTESYEQYF
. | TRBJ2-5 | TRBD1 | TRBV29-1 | TGCAGCGTTGAACAGGGGGTTTTGGAGACCCAGTACTTC | CSVEQGVLETQYF
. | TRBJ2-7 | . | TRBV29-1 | TGCAGCGTTCAGGCGACCATCTCCTACGAGCAGTACTTC | CSVQATISYEQYF
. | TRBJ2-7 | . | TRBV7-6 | TGTGCCAGCAGCTTATCTTTCGGGGATATCTCCTACGAGCAGTACTTC | CASSLSFGDISYEQYF
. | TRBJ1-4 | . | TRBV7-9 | TGTGCCAGTCAGAGGGGGACACCCGAAAAACTGTTTTTT | CASQRGTPEKLFF
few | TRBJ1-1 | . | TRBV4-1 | TGCGCCAGCAGCCAGAGGAATGGGGGGAACACTGAAGCTTTCTTT | CASSQRNGGNTEAFF
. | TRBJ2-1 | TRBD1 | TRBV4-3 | TGCGCCAGCAGCCAAGCTGCCAGGGGGCCCTACAATGAGCAGTTCTTC | CASSQAARGPYNEQFF
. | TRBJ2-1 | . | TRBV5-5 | TGTGCCAGCAGCCGCCCAAGAGATTACAATGAGCAGTTCTTC | CASSRPRDYNEQFF
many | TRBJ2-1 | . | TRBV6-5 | TGTGCCAGCAGTTACCGGGACTACAATGAGCAGTTCTTC | CASSYRDYNEQFF
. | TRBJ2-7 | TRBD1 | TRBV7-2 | TGTGCCAGCAGCTTTTCACGGACAGGGATCGACGAGCAGTACTTC | CASSFSRTGIDEQYF